Following are 30 T cell receptor beta chains from one sample sequenced in a study of T cells in localized non-small cell lung cancer. The repertoire was sequenced with immunoSEQ multiplex PCR; TCRdb's copy has only in-frame clones and lacks some. The data hold 45,000 to 55,000 clones, with just over 85% observed a single time. The sequences come from peripheral blood, collected before any cancer treatment. The receptors here all came from a male donor older than 55 with stage III squamous cell lung carcinoma.

The table lists this clone with a few counts. Other DNA sequences from this sample encode an identical CDR3 as well. This chain connects TRBV5-1 to TRBJ1-1; the D is unclear. This CDR3 region has 14 residues. The V end was cut by 0 bases, the J end by 3 bases, with 9 bases between. The germline CDR1 and CDR2 sequences are SGHRS and YFSETQ. DNA of the CDR3: TGCGCCAGCAGCTTGGCCGGCGGGTACACTGAAGCTTTCTTT. Protein sequence: CASSLAGGYTEAFF.

This chain joins TRBV5-1 and TRBJ2-2, with a weak D call TRBD2 (5 bases). Germline V gives CDR1 SGHRS, CDR2 YFSETQ. This CDR3 is built from 16 residues. The ends were cut back, 0 bases at V and 6 bases at J, with 15 bases in the middle. This CDR3 reads CASSLEGGHLPGELFF. In DNA form, the CDR3 reads TGCGCCAGCAGCTTGGAAGGAGGCCATCTCCCCGGGGAGCTGTTTTTT.

The CDR3 region has the DNA TGTGCCAGCTCACCACTAGCTAGCGGGTCGTACCAAGAGACCCAGTACTTC. This gives the protein CASSPLASGSYQETQYF. V gene TRBV18 combines with J gene TRBJ2-5; TRBD2 agrees at 8 bases. V trimming: 1 base; J trimming: 0 bases; junction bases outside the gene matches: 7. CDR1 is KGHSH, CDR2 LQKENI, per germline. The CDR3 length is 17 residues.

The sample holds a few counts of this clone. An end of the junction does not agree with germline; a read error may underlie this. The chain uses TRBV27 and TRBJ2-5; 15 bases fit TRBD2. The CDR3 covers 14 residues. Germline V gene data show CDR1 as MNHEY and CDR2 as SMNVEV (reference sequence). The CDR3 DNA reads TGTGCCAGCGGAGCGGGGACTAGCGGGGGGTTCTTGCACTTC. Protein product: CASGAGTSGGFLHF.

V gene TRBV7-2 combines with J gene TRBJ2-5, with D maybe TRBD2 (5 bases). This CDR3 comprises 14 residues. Trimming stripped 0 bases from V and 5 bases from J, with 10 bases between. In germline, CDR1 is SGHTA, CDR2 FQGNSA. The CDR3 DNA sequence: TGTGCCAGCAGCTTAGCGCTGAGGGCCGAGACCCAGTACTTC. It yields the protein CASSLALRAETQYF.

About this clone: This sample also contains other DNA sequences that code for the same CDR3. The rearrangement uses TRBV7-2 and TRBJ1-5; D ambiguous. CDR3 length: 13 amino acids. Trimming stripped 1 base from V and 4 bases from J, with 5 bases between. Germline V gene lookup returns CDR1 SGHTA and CDR2 FQGNSA. CDR3 nucleotides: TGTGCCAGCAGCTTAGTGCAGAATCAGCCCCAGCATTTT. Its protein product is CASSLVQNQPQHF.

Here the CDR3 DNA reads TGTGCCAGCAGTTACGCGGGACAGCCTCATCAGCCCCAGCATTTT. Translation: CASSYAGQPHQPQHF. The chain couples TRBV6-5 to TRBJ1-5; 7 bases match TRBD1. The CDR3 length is 15 residues. Looked up from germline, CDR1 is MNHEY and CDR2 is SVGAGI. Trimming cost V 2 bases and J 5 bases; bases outside gene matches: 6.

The CDR3 spells CASSSLAGGNEQFF. The CDR3 DNA is TGCGCCAGCAGCTCCCTAGCGGGTGGGAATGAGCAGTTCTTC. The V call is TRBV5-1, the J call TRBJ2-1; 8 bases line up with TRBD2. Germline values: CDR1 SGHRS, CDR2 YFSETQ. This CDR3 spans 14 amino acids. V shed 3 bases and J 7 bases; nucleotides not matched to a gene: 6.

CDR3 DNA: TGCGCCAGCAGCATGCAGGGGGCAGGGTACCAAGAGACCCAGTACTTC. It specifies CASSMQGAGYQETQYF. The chain employs TRBV5-1 and TRBJ2-5, with TRBD1 matching over 8 bases. Germline lookup yields CDR1 SGHRS and CDR2 YFSETQ. V shed 4 bases, J shed 0 bases, and the junction held 8 bases outside the gene matches. The CDR3 has 16 amino acids.

This chain uses TRBV7-9 with TRBJ2-1, with D tentatively TRBD1 (6 bases). Germline V gene sequence: CDR1 SEHNR, CDR2 FQNEAQ (reference sequence). The CDR3 extends over 16 amino acids. Deletions cut 5 bases from V and 7 bases from J, with 21 bases between. CDR3 nucleotide sequence: TGTGCCAGCAGCCAGACCCCGCCACAGGGCAGGAATGAGCAGTTCTTC. Translating it yields CASSQTPPQGRNEQFF.

V is TRBV19 and J is TRBJ1-5; D unclear. Germline CDR1 LNHDA, CDR2 SQIVND (reference sequence). V lost 5 bases and J lost 1, with 12 bases in between. CDR3 length: 15 residues. CDR3 sequence: CASSLAGMSNQPQHF. The CDR3 nucleotides read TGTGCCAGTAGTTTAGCCGGGATGAGCAATCAGCCCCAGCATTTT.

This clone was seen a single time. This CDR3 is CASSLGGLAGKYEQYF. The DNA for the CDR3 is TGTGCCAGCAGCTTAGGGGGGCTAGCGGGGAAATACGAGCAGTACTTC. The chain employs TRBV7-2 and TRBJ2-7; TRBD2 matches at 9 bases. CDR1 is SGHTA and CDR2 is FQGNSA in the germline V gene. V shed 1 base and J 4 bases; nucleotides not matched to a gene: 8. The CDR3 length is 16 residues. Based on the CDR3 plus reference TRBV7-2 and TRBJ2-7, the full variable domain is GAGVSQSPSNKVTEKGKDVELRCDPISGHTALYWYRQSLGQGLEFLIYFQGNSAPDKSGLPSDRFSAERTGGSVSTLTIQRTQQEDSAVYLCASSLGGLAGKYEQYFGPGTRLTVT.

The chain is built from TRBV30 and TRBJ2-7, with a tentative D call TRBD1 (7 bases). CDR1 and CDR2 from the germline V gene are GTSNPN and SVGIG (reference sequence). The CDR3 is made up of 14 amino acids. The V gene lost 2 bases and the J gene lost 3 bases, with 14 bases spanning the gap. CDR3 residues: CAWSSGGILYEQYF. DNA of the CDR3: TGTGCCTGGAGTTCAGGGGGGATTCTCTACGAGCAGTACTTC. Filled out from reference TRBV30 and TRBJ2-7, the complete variable domain reads SQTIHQWPATLVQPVGSPLSLECTVEGTSNPNLYWYRQAAGRGLQLLFYSVGIGQISSEVPQNLSASRPQDRQFILSSKKLLLSDSGFYLCAWSSGGILYEQYFGPGTRLTVT.

The V gene is TRBV7-6, the J gene TRBJ1-4; TRBD1 aligns across 7 bases. Germline CDR1 and CDR2: SGHVS and FNYEAQ. This CDR3 is built from 15 residues. V gave up 0 bases and J gave up 5 bases; unmatched junction bases: 3. CDR3 loop: CASSLATGLNEKLFF. The CDR3 bases are TGTGCCAGCAGCTTAGCGACAGGGTTGAATGAAAAACTGTTTTTT.

This clone has a handful of counts. The chain carries TRBV28 and TRBJ2-1; 8 bases map to TRBD1. There are 17 residues in the CDR3. Germline CDR1 is MDHEN and CDR2 is SYDVKM. J gave up 0 bases and V 1 base, and 5 bases lay outside the gene matches. In DNA, the CDR3 is TGTGCCAGCAGTTTATTGGACAGGGTGTCCTCCTACAATGAGCAGTTCTTC. Translated: CASSLLDRVSSYNEQFF.

CDR3 DNA: TGCAGCGCTACCCGAGAAGGACTTGAAAAACTGTTTTTT. This sequence encodes CSATREGLEKLFF. The chain carries TRBV29-1 and TRBJ1-4, with D unclear. Germline assignment: CDR1 SQVTM and CDR2 ANQGSEA. The CDR3 extends over 13 amino acids. The V gene lost 7 bases and the J gene lost 7 bases, with 16 bases spanning the gap.

This clone was detected a few times. The rearrangement joins TRBV2 to TRBJ1-5; D gene uncertain. Per the germline V gene, CDR1 is SNHLY and CDR2 is FYNNEI. Between the trimmed V and J ends, which lost 7 bases and 1 base, there was a span of 8 bases. The CDR3 totals 13 residues. The CDR3 DNA follows: TGTGCCAGCAATTTGGGAAGCAATCAGCCCCAGCATTTT. This gives the protein CASNLGSNQPQHF.

The chain combines TRBV2 with TRBJ1-1; maybe TRBD1 (5 bases). Trimming removed 9 bases from V and 0 bases from J, with 11 bases in between. The V gene's germline CDR1 is SNHLY and CDR2 FYNNEI. The CDR3 sequence is 13 residues long. DNA for the CDR3: TGTGCCAGTTGGGACCAACTGAACACTGAAGCTTTCTTT. It translates to CASWDQLNTEAFF. The complete variable domain, with remaining parts taken from reference TRBV2 and TRBJ1-1, reads EPEVTQTPSHQVTQMGQEVILRCVPISNHLYFYWYRQILGQKVEFLVSFYNNEISEKSEIFDDQFSVERPDGSNFTLKIRSTKLEDSAMYFCASWDQLNTEAFFGQGTRLTVV.

V is TRBV19 and J is TRBJ2-1, with 9 bases matching TRBD2. Per germline, CDR1 LNHDA and CDR2 SQIVND (reference sequence). The CDR3 loop spans 17 amino acids. J lost 0 bases, V lost 2 bases, and 5 bases had no gene match. Here the CDR3 reads CASSILAGRSSYNEQFF. Here the CDR3 DNA reads TGTGCCAGTAGTATACTAGCGGGGCGGAGCTCCTACAATGAGCAGTTCTTC.

This clone was seen a single time. This chain connects TRBV5-6 to TRBJ1-5; 8 bases are shared with TRBD1. The CDR3 contains 15 residues. The V and J ends lost 1 base and 2 bases, in that order; junction bases with no gene match: 2. From germline, CDR1 is SGHDT and CDR2 YYEEEE. For the CDR3, the DNA is TGTGCCAGCAGCTTGCAGGGGGCAGGCAATCAGCCCCAGCATTTT. It translates to CASSLQGAGNQPQHF. The whole variable domain, filled in from reference TRBV5-6 and TRBJ1-5, reads DAGVTQSPTHLIKTRGQQVTLRCSPKSGHDTVSWYQQALGQGPQFIFQYYEEEERQRGNFPDRFSGHQFPNYSSELNVNALLLGDSALYLCASSLQGAGNQPQHFGDGTRLSIL.

This chain uses TRBV6-1 with TRBJ1-2; the D is unclear. The CDR3 is 13 amino acids. CDR1 is MNHNS and CDR2 is SASEGT in the germline V gene. The germline V and J ends were trimmed by 1 base and 2 bases, with 5 bases remaining between them. The CDR3 DNA reads TGTGCCAGCAGTGAAGACCAAAACTATGGCTACACCTTC. It translates to CASSEDQNYGYTF.

J is TRBJ1-1 and V is TRBV10-3; D is uncertain. The CDR3 contains 12 residues. Germline lookup yields CDR1 ENHRY and CDR2 SYGVKD. Trimming left V 6 bases short and J 1 base short, with 6 bases between. The CDR3 bases are TGTGCCATCAGCGGGCCGAACACTGAAGCTTTCTTT. Its protein product is CAISGPNTEAFF.

The chain carries TRBV5-4 and TRBJ2-4; D is unresolved. The CDR3 runs 16 residues. V lost 0 bases and J lost 4, with 14 bases in between. In germline, CDR1 is SGHNT, CDR2 YYREEE (reference sequence). The CDR3 sequence is CASSLDLPSSKNIQYF. The CDR3 DNA reads as TGTGCCAGCAGCTTGGACCTTCCGAGCTCAAAAAACATTCAGTACTTC.

The chain employs TRBV21-1 and TRBJ2-1. TRBV21-1 is shown as a pseudogene. The CDR3 covers 17 residues. The CDR3 bases are TGTGCCAGCAGCAAAGAATGGCTGGGGTGGCCTTGGAATGAGCAGTTCTTC. Its translation is CASSKEWLGWPWNEQFF.

The rearrangement uses TRBV11-1 and TRBJ1-1, with 7 bases lining up with TRBD1. Germline V gene lookup returns CDR1 SGHAT and CDR2 FQDESV (reference sequence). V lost 5 bases, J lost 6 bases, and 9 bases stayed unmatched. The CDR3 consists of 14 residues. DNA for the CDR3: TGTGCCAGCAGCCCCCTCAGGGGGAGGGCTGAAGCTTTCTTT. Protein: CASSPLRGRAEAFF.

The J gene is TRBJ2-7, the V gene TRBV5-6; D might be TRBD1 (6 bases). The CDR3 has 16 residues. V lost 4 bases, J lost 7 bases, and 24 bases lay in between. The V gene's germline CDR1 is SGHDT and CDR2 YYEEEE. The CDR3 loop is CASSPTGTYRNVEQYF. CDR3 DNA: TGTGCCAGCAGCCCCACCGGGACATACCGTAACGTGGAGCAGTACTTC.

V is TRBV5-1 and J is TRBJ2-7, with a weak D call TRBD2 (6 bases). Germline assignment: CDR1 SGHRS and CDR2 YFSETQ. The CDR3 is made up of 14 amino acids. The V gene lost 4 bases and the J gene lost 3 bases, with 14 bases spanning the gap. The CDR3 DNA sequence: TGCGCCAGCAGCCTTCTACCGGGAGACTACGAGCAGTACTTC. This gives the protein CASSLLPGDYEQYF.

This sequence joins TRBV27 and TRBJ1-5, with TRBD1 as a possible D gene (5 bases). The germline V gene encodes CDR1 MNHEY and CDR2 SMNVEV (reference sequence). This CDR3 has 15 amino acids. V was trimmed by 4 bases and J by 2 bases, leaving 12 bases between them. The CDR3 DNA is TGTGCCAGCAGTTCCTCGGGGGTTGGCAATCAGCCCCAGCATTTT. Translating gives CASSSSGVGNQPQHF.

This clone was seen just once. J is TRBJ2-3 and V is TRBV6-5; 13 bases line up with TRBD2. Germline CDR1 and CDR2: MNHEY and SVGAGI. V gave up 0 bases and J gave up 4 bases; unmatched junction bases: 1. CDR3 length: 16 amino acids. DNA for the CDR3: TGTGCCAGCAGTTACTCGGGACTAGCGGGATCAGATACGCAGTATTTT. Protein product: CASSYSGLAGSDTQYF.

This chain joins TRBV5-1 and TRBJ1-1; D gene uncertain. This CDR3 contains 17 residues. Trimming shortened V by 4 bases and J by 1 base, and 20 bases separated the two germline ends. Germline V CDR1 and CDR2: SGHRS, YFSETQ. CDR3 coding DNA: TGCGCCAGCAGCGGACTACAAGGTCGGGTAAAGAACACTGAAGCTTTCTTT. As protein: CASSGLQGRVKNTEAFF.